This is a list of T cell receptor beta chains from one sample in a study of identical twins. TCRdb reanalysed the 5' RACE reads using MiXCR and keeps one entry per CDR3 protein. The sample has around 250,000 distinct CDR3 sequences, about 7.3% seen once. These data were also filed under a second study, of yellow fever vaccine responses in identical twins.

The sample was memory (CD45RO+) T cells sorted from blood. These receptor sequences come from a woman between 18 and 29 years old in good health. Both conserved end residues are part of each CDR3. Each record gives: V gene, D gene, J gene, clone size, CDR3 DNA, CDR3 protein. A D gene is named only where the DNA matches it firmly. Clone size appears in some rows only: once, few, many, or a class for an expanded clone.

TRBV20-1	TRBD2	TRBJ2-3	NA	TGCAGTGCTACCAGGACTAGCGGGAGGACAGATACGCAGTATTTT	CSATRTSGRTDTQYF
TRBV5-1	TRBD1	TRBJ2-7	many	TGCGCCAGCAGCAAAGACAGGGCCCTTAGACACGAGCAGTACTTC	CASSKDRALRHEQYF
TRBV20-1	NA	TRBJ2-5	few	TGCAGTGCCCCGCCCGGTTTCCAAGAGACCCAGTACTTC	CSAPPGFQETQYF
TRBV6-4	TRBD2	TRBJ2-2	NA	TGTGCCAGCAGCCCGGGACTAGCCCCCGGGGAGCTGTTTTTT	CASSPGLAPGELFF
TRBV25-1	NA	TRBJ1-6	many	TGTGCCAGCAGTGAGACAGATTATAATTCACCCCTCCACTTT	CASSETDYNSPLHF
TRBV4-2	TRBD1	TRBJ2-7	few	TGTGCCAGCAGCCAAGCGCTCGTGGCCTGGGACAGGGGGCTCGACGAGCAGTACTTC	CASSQALVAWDRGLDEQYF
TRBV6-1	TRBD2	TRBJ2-7	NA	TGTGCCAGCAGCCGTAGCGGGAGTAGAGACGAGCAGTACTTC	CASSRSGSRDEQYF
TRBV6-1	NA	TRBJ1-4	few	TGTGCCAGCAGTCGGGACCGATCGGGGGAAAAAATGTTTTTT	CASSRDRSGEKMFF
TRBV12-3/TRBV12-4	NA	TRBJ2-2	many	TGTGCCAGCACCCCCGGGGTAGGTCCCGGGGAGCTGTTTTTT	CASTPGVGPGELFF
TRBV7-6	NA	TRBJ2-1	many	TGTGCCAGCAGCTTACGACTGGTCGATGAGCAGTTCTTC	CASSLRLVDEQFF
TRBV6-1	TRBD1	TRBJ1-4	NA	TGTGCCAGCAGCCGTAACAGGGGAAATAATGAAAAACTGTTTTTT	CASSRNRGNNEKLFF
TRBV28	NA	TRBJ2-7	many	TGTGCCAGCATGTTTGTAAGGGCGGGTACGACCTACGAGCAGTACTTC	CASMFVRAGTTYEQYF
TRBV4-1	NA	TRBJ2-1	few	TGCGCCAGCAGCCAACCCGACAGGTATGAGCAGTTCTTC	CASSQPDRYEQFF
TRBV4-1	NA	TRBJ1-4	many	TGCGCCAGCAGCCAAGCTGGGAATAATGAAAAACTGTTTTTT	CASSQAGNNEKLFF
TRBV5-1	NA	TRBJ2-1	NA	TGCGCCAGCAGCCTACTAGTCTCCTACAATGAGCAGTTCTTC	CASSLLVSYNEQFF
TRBV3-1	NA	TRBJ2-5	NA	TGTGCCAGCAGCCAAGCGGGGCAAGAGACCCAGTACTTC	CASSQAGQETQYF
TRBV27	NA	TRBJ2-1	NA	TGTGCCAGCAGTTCACAGCGAACTAGCAGGGGCAACAATGAGCAGTTCTTC	CASSSQRTSRGNNEQFF
TRBV2	NA	TRBJ2-4	NA	TGTGCCAGCAGTGCGGAGGGAGTCGCGAAAAACATTCAGTACTTC	CASSAEGVAKNIQYF
TRBV6-5	NA	TRBJ2-1	NA	TGTGCCAGCAGCGACTTGAGGCAGGGATACAATGAGCAGTTCTTC	CASSDLRQGYNEQFF
TRBV7-9	NA	TRBJ2-1	many	TGTGCCAGCCGACTTGGGGAAGGCAATGAGCAGTTCTTC	CASRLGEGNEQFF
TRBV5-4	TRBD2	TRBJ2-5	few	TGTGCCAGCAGCAGCAGCGGGACGGGGGAGACCCAGTACTTC	CASSSSGTGETQYF
TRBV5-5	TRBD2	TRBJ2-3	few	TGTGCCAGCAGCCGAAGACTAGCGGAGATCACAGATACGCAGTATTTT	CASSRRLAEITDTQYF
TRBV2	NA	TRBJ2-3	NA	TGTGCCAGCAGTATCCAGCTCACAGATACGCAGTATTTT	CASSIQLTDTQYF
TRBV5-1	NA	TRBJ1-2	few	TGCGCCAGCAGCTTGGAATCTCACCAGGGCGGCTACACCTTC	CASSLESHQGGYTF
TRBV6-1	TRBD2	TRBJ2-1	few	TGTGCCAGCAAACGCGGGACTAGCGGCAATGAGCAGTTCTTC	CASKRGTSGNEQFF
TRBV12-3/TRBV12-4	NA	TRBJ1-1	many	TGTGCCAGCAGTCTGGAGACTGAAGCTTTCTTT	CASSLETEAFF
TRBV27	TRBD1	TRBJ1-1	NA	TGTGCCAGCAGTTTAAGGAGGGGGCGATCTGAAGCTTTCTTT	CASSLRRGRSEAFF
TRBV20-1	TRBD1	TRBJ2-2	NA	TGCAGTGTACAGGACAGGAGCACCGGGGAGCTGTTTTTT	CSVQDRSTGELFF
TRBV5-5	NA	TRBJ1-2	few	TGTGCCAGCAGCTTGGCCGACAGTAACTATGGCTACACCTTC	CASSLADSNYGYTF
TRBV28	NA	TRBJ2-1	few	TGTGCCAGCAGTTCCCCCCGCCCGGGATCCTACAATGAGCAGTTCTTC	CASSSPRPGSYNEQFF
TRBV28	TRBD1	TRBJ1-4	few	TGTGCCAGCAGTACCCGACAGGGGAATAGTGAAAAACTGTTTTTT	CASSTRQGNSEKLFF
TRBV5-1	TRBD2	TRBJ2-1	many	TGCGCCAGCAGCTTGGCCTCTAGCGGGAGGGCCTGGAATGAGCAGTTCTTC	CASSLASSGRAWNEQFF
TRBV11-2	TRBD1	TRBJ1-2	many	TGTGCCAGCAGCTCCGGGACAGGGAACTATGGCTACACCTTC	CASSSGTGNYGYTF
TRBV6-2/TRBV6-3	TRBD2	TRBJ2-3	few	TGTGCCAGCAGTTACGGACTAGCGACAGATACGCAGTATTTT	CASSYGLATDTQYF
TRBV29-1	NA	TRBJ2-1	few	TGCAGCGTTGGGCTGGGGACCTACAATGAGCAGTTCTTC	CSVGLGTYNEQFF
TRBV20-1	NA	TRBJ2-7	NA	TGCAGTGCTAGTGGTGGGGTGTCCTACGAGCAGTACTTC	CSASGGVSYEQYF
TRBV12-3/TRBV12-4	NA	TRBJ1-1	many	TGTGCCAGCAGTGCGTTAAACCCCGTGAACACTGAAGCTTTCTTT	CASSALNPVNTEAFF
TRBV20-1	TRBD2	TRBJ2-3	few	TGCAGTGCTAGGGTCCCCGGACTAGCGGGAGATACGCAGTATTTT	CSARVPGLAGDTQYF
TRBV11-3	NA	TRBJ2-7	NA	TGTGCCAGCAGGGCGTCTAGGGCAACCTACGAGCAGTACTTC	CASRASRATYEQYF
TRBV5-1	TRBD1	TRBJ1-1	few	TGCGCCAGCAGCTTTCGTCGGACAGGGGGAGAGGACACTGAAGCTTTCTTT	CASSFRRTGGEDTEAFF
TRBV20-1	NA	TRBJ2-7	NA	TGCAGTGCGAAAGGGGGGTTGGCTGGGTACGAGCAGTACTTC	CSAKGGLAGYEQYF
TRBV7-6	NA	TRBJ2-1	few	TGTGCCAGCAGCGTAACGGGACAACCCTACAATGAGCAGTTCTTC	CASSVTGQPYNEQFF
TRBV18	NA	TRBJ1-1	NA	TGTGCCAGCTCACCTGGGTGGGGAGCGGCTTTCTTT	CASSPGWGAAFF
TRBV25-1	NA	TRBJ2-5	few	TGTGCCAGCACCGGAGCTCGGGAGACCCAGTACTTC	CASTGARETQYF
TRBV12-3/TRBV12-4	NA	TRBJ2-3	NA	TGTGCCAGCAGCCCCGAACGGGGGGATACGCAGTATTTT	CASSPERGDTQYF
TRBV7-8	NA	TRBJ1-1	many	TGTGCCAGCAGCTTAGGTCTCTCCCCGAACACTGAAGCTTTCTTT	CASSLGLSPNTEAFF
TRBV11-1	NA	TRBJ2-6	NA	TGTGCCAGCAGCTTTGGGTGGGCAGGAAGCTCTGGGGCCAACGTCCTGACTTTC	CASSFGWAGSSGANVLTF
TRBV12-3/TRBV12-4	TRBD1	TRBJ1-1	NA	TGTGCCAGCAGCCTCGACAGGGCGGCTATAACTGAAGCTTTCTTT	CASSLDRAAITEAFF
TRBV10-2	TRBD1	TRBJ1-6	few	TGCGCCAGCAGAGGGCAGGGGGGCTCACCCCTCCACTTT	CASRGQGGSPLHF
TRBV5-1	TRBD2	TRBJ2-1	many	TGCGCCAGCAGCTCGACTAGCGGGGGCATGAATGAGCAGTTCTTC	CASSSTSGGMNEQFF
TRBV9	NA	TRBJ2-1	many	TGTGCCAGCAGCGTAGCTCGGACTTTGAATGAGCAGTTCTTC	CASSVARTLNEQFF
TRBV7-7	NA	TRBJ2-3	NA	TGTGCCAGCAGCCCGCAAGGGTGGGGCACAGATACGCAGTATTTT	CASSPQGWGTDTQYF
TRBV6-1	NA	TRBJ2-7	NA	TGTGCCAGCAGTGACCAGAACAGGGACCGTGATGAGCAGTACTTC	CASSDQNRDRDEQYF
TRBV6-2/TRBV6-3	NA	TRBJ1-5	many	TGTGCCAGCAGTTACGGTCCCTGGGCTGGGGGCAATCAGCCCCAGCATTTT	CASSYGPWAGGNQPQHF
TRBV12-3/TRBV12-4	TRBD1	TRBJ2-7	few	TGTGCCAGCAGCCCAGGGACAGGAAAAACCTACGAGCAGTACTTC	CASSPGTGKTYEQYF
TRBV10-2	NA	TRBJ1-1	few	TGCGCCAGCAGGCCCGACGTGAACACTGAAGCTTTCTTT	CASRPDVNTEAFF
TRBV6-1	TRBD2	TRBJ2-7	few	TGTGCCTCCCAGGGAGGGCTAGCGGGAGTCGAGCAGTACTTC	CASQGGLAGVEQYF
TRBV7-6	NA	TRBJ2-4	NA	TGTGCCAGCAGCCAGGCCCTAGCGCGCGACAAAAACATTCAGTACTTC	CASSQALARDKNIQYF
TRBV20-1	TRBD2	TRBJ2-5	few	TGCAGTGCGCTTCGAGCGGGAGGCGAAGAGACCCAGTACTTC	CSALRAGGEETQYF